This T cell receptor (beta chain) was sequenced in a study of shared clonotypes between healthy human individuals. Germline CDR1 is SGHNT and CDR2 is YENEEA. The CDR3 totals 15 residues. V lost 5 bases, J lost 3 bases, and 5 bases stayed unmatched. Donors comprised healthy HIV-negative adults lacking recent acute infections or vaccinations. Partitioning of CD4+ cells yielded a CD45RA+ naive subset and a CD45RA-negative memory subset. Deep level was the assay's run setting. In the original processing: ImmunoSEQ supplied junction-only sequences lacking quality scores, so filtering was different. Produced via immunoSEQ multiplex PCR; TCRdb's table is partial and in-frame only. For V, J and clone size, that table is used; D and trimming come from the DNA. The profile shows approximately 2.4 million clones, 95% of them singletons.

The clonotype was recovered from a man aged 18 to 35 in good health. This chain uses TRBV11-3 with TRBJ2-3; 10 bases line up with TRBD2. The specimen sequenced was naive CD4+ T cells sorted from blood. Stated subset: CD45RA+ positively selected. The CDR3 nucleotides read TGTGCCAGCAGCCCCGGGGGACTAGCGACAGATACGCAGTATTTT. It translates to CASSPGGLATDTQYF.